Below are 32 T cell receptor beta chains sequenced from a single sample in a study of identical twins. TCRdb re-analysed the 5' RACE reads in MiXCR, keeping a single row per CDR3 protein. Altogether about 500,000 distinct CDR3 sequences are present, roughly an eighth being singletons, with the ten largest covering approximately 1%. These data were likewise used in another study, on yellow fever vaccine responses in identical twins.

Sequenced: CD4+ T cells sorted from blood. These receptors were obtained from a woman aged 18-30 years in good health.

This clonotype was counted at least ten times. The junction departs from the called germline gene at one end, perhaps through a read error. The CDR3 bases are TGCAGTGCTAGAGGTGCGACTAGCGGGGACTTTTTC. Its translation: CSARGATSGDFF. This chain connects TRBV20-1 to TRBJ2-3, with TRBD2 matching over 11 bases. In germline, CDR1 is DFQATT, CDR2 SNEGSKA (reference sequence). This CDR3 region has 12 residues.

The chain uses TRBV20-1 and TRBJ2-7, with D perhaps assigned TRBD1 or TRBD2 (6 bases each). The CDR3 consists of 13 residues. V was trimmed by 3 bases and J by 2 bases, leaving 11 bases between them. Germline CDR1 and CDR2: DFQATT and SNEGSKA (reference sequence). The DNA for the CDR3 is TGCAGTGCTAGTATCGGGGGCCCCTACGAGCAGTACTTC. Its protein product is CSASIGGPYEQYF.

This clonotype was seen more than once but under ten times. This chain links TRBV14 with TRBJ2-2; D unresolved. The V and J ends lost 4 bases and 4 bases respectively, with 16 bases between them. Germline lookup yields CDR1 SGHDN and CDR2 FVKESK. The CDR3 length is 16 residues. This CDR3 is CASSPHRMLGTGELFF. CDR3 coding DNA: TGTGCCAGCAGCCCCCATCGGATGCTCGGCACCGGGGAGCTGTTTTTT.

This clonotype was seen many times. The J gene is TRBJ1-1, the V gene TRBV5-1; 8 bases line up with TRBD1. The CDR3 has 16 amino acids. V lost 4 bases, J lost 4 bases, and 12 bases stayed unmatched. CDR1 is SGHRS and CDR2 is YFSETQ in the germline V gene. CDR3 DNA sequence: TGCGCCAGCAGCCTCCGTATAGGACAGGGTTTCACTGAAGCTTTCTTT. It specifies CASSLRIGQGFTEAFF. Based on the CDR3 plus reference TRBV5-1 and TRBJ1-1, the full variable domain is KAGVTQTPRYLIKTRGQQVTLSCSPISGHRSVSWYQQTPGQGLQFLFEYFSETQRNKGNFPGRFSGRQFSNSRSEMNVSTLELGDSALYLCASSLRIGQGFTEAFFGQGTRLTVV.

J is TRBJ2-2 and V is TRBV5-1, with D maybe TRBD1 (6 bases). The V and J ends lost 5 bases and 2 bases respectively, with 13 bases between them. CDR3 length equals 15 residues. CDR1 and CDR2 from the germline V gene are SGHRS and YFSETQ. CDR3 sequence: CASSWTALNTGELFF. In DNA form, the CDR3 reads TGCGCCAGCAGTTGGACAGCCCTCAACACCGGGGAGCTGTTTTTT.

This clonotype showed up just a few times. The V gene is TRBV6-2 or TRBV6-3, the J gene TRBJ1-1; maybe TRBD1 (5 bases). V was trimmed by 6 bases and J by 4 bases, leaving 24 bases between them. In germline, CDR1 is MNHEY, CDR2 SVGEGT. The CDR3 runs to 17 residues. The CDR3 DNA reads as TGTGCCAGCAGCCCCGCACTATCGGGGGTGTGGGGCACTGAAGCTTTCTTT. It is translated as CASSPALSGVWGTEAFF.

The chain recombines TRBV27 with TRBJ2-3; 14 nucleotides align to TRBD2. Germline trimming cut 5 bases from V and 3 bases from J; bases unmatched to any gene: 4. The length of the CDR3 is 16 residues. Germline assignment: CDR1 MNHEY and CDR2 SMNVEV (reference sequence). CDR3 DNA sequence: TGTGCCAGCAGTATCGGACTAGCGGGGGGAACAGATACGCAGTATTTT. Encoded protein: CASSIGLAGGTDTQYF.

The chain employs TRBV5-1 and TRBJ2-2; D is undetermined. Germline values: CDR1 SGHRS, CDR2 YFSETQ. The CDR3 is made up of 15 amino acids. The germline V and J ends were trimmed by 4 bases and 2 bases, with 12 bases remaining between them. The CDR3 reads CASSPRGVNTGELFF. DNA for the CDR3: TGCGCCAGCAGCCCGCGAGGTGTAAACACCGGGGAGCTGTTTTTT.

The count of this clonotype is one. The chain carries TRBV6-5 and TRBJ2-7, with 10 nucleotides matching TRBD1. CDR3 size: 16 residues. J was trimmed by 0 bases and V by 2 bases; bases with no gene match: 4. CDR1 is MNHEY, CDR2 SVGAGI, per germline. The CDR3 here is CASSYAGQGYSYEQYF. The CDR3 nucleotides are TGTGCCAGCAGTTACGCGGGACAGGGGTACTCCTACGAGCAGTACTTC.

This clonotype was recorded a few times. The chain couples TRBV29-1 to TRBJ2-7; 9 positions agree with TRBD1. The CDR3 is 14 amino acids. CDR1 and CDR2 from the germline V gene are SQVTM and ANQGSEA. V lost 5 bases and J lost 3; bases outside the gene matches: 8. CDR3 sequence (DNA): TGCAGCGTTCTGGGACAGGGTATTCTCTACGAGCAGTACTTC. Residues: CSVLGQGILYEQYF.

This clonotype was counted only a few times. The rearrangement joins TRBV11-2 to TRBJ2-3, with D possibly being TRBD1 (7 bases). Trimming left V 5 bases short and J 9 bases short, with 33 bases between. The CDR3 is 19 residues long. Per germline, CDR1 SGHAT and CDR2 FQNNGV. CDR3 loop: CASSDQLGEQAGGYETQYF. The CDR3 nucleotides read TGTGCCAGCAGCGACCAACTTGGAGAACAGGCAGGGGGGTACGAGACGCAGTATTTT.

This clonotype has a handful of counts. The CDR3 DNA reads TGCAGTGCTAGAGATTTCGGTGCCGGGGAGCTGTTTTTT. Translating gives CSARDFGAGELFF. The V and J genes are TRBV20-1 and TRBJ2-2; D is unclear. Per germline, CDR1 DFQATT and CDR2 SNEGSKA (reference sequence). CDR3 size: 13 residues. Trimming left V 0 bases short and J 6 bases short, with 8 bases between.

Ten or more counts support this clonotype. V gene TRBV12-3 or TRBV12-4 combines with J gene TRBJ1-5; D gene unclear. The V gene lost 6 bases and the J gene lost 11 bases, with 11 bases spanning the gap. This CDR3 has 11 amino acids. CDR3 in amino acids: CASSLSVAQHF. The CDR3 bases are TGTGCCAGCAGCCTCAGCGTGGCCCAGCATTTT.

CDR3 sequence reads: CASSAQGYTGELFF. CDR3 sequence (DNA): TGTGCCAGCAGTGCACAGGGTTACACCGGGGAGCTGTTTTTT. The chain is built from TRBV6-4 and TRBJ2-2; a possible D gene is TRBD1 (6 bases). Trimming shortened V by 4 bases and J by 3 bases, and 9 bases separated the two germline ends. From germline, CDR1 is MRHNA and CDR2 SNTAGT. The CDR3 runs 14 residues.

A few counts support this clonotype. The chain joins TRBV4-3 to TRBJ2-3; D gene uncertain. The V end lost 1 base, the J end lost 6 bases, and 20 bases lay between the germline ends. This CDR3 is 17 amino acids long. CDR1 and CDR2 from the germline V gene are LGHNA and YSLEER. CDR3 DNA sequence: TGCGCCAGCAGCCAAGCTTGGACGGCAACGTTGGGCGATACGCAGTATTTT. It specifies CASSQAWTATLGDTQYF.

This clonotype was observed a few times. The rearrangement uses TRBV4-3 and TRBJ2-7, with 10 bases aligning to TRBD1. The CDR3 runs 15 residues. Germline loops: CDR1 LGHNA, CDR2 YSLEER. J was trimmed by 7 bases and V by 0 bases; bases with no gene match: 6. The CDR3 sequence: CASSQDPGQGREQYF. CDR3 nucleotides: TGCGCCAGCAGCCAAGATCCGGGACAGGGGAGAGAGCAGTACTTC.

The table lists this clonotype with a few counts. This chain joins TRBV7-2 and TRBJ2-1; D unresolved. This CDR3 region has 12 residues. V was cut by 8 bases and J by 7 bases, with 12 bases left in between. CDR1 is SGHTA, CDR2 FQGNSA, per germline. The CDR3 DNA follows: TGTGCCAGCCAATTGGGTTTGAATGAGCAGTTCTTC. Translation gives CASQLGLNEQFF.

This clonotype appeared a few times. V is TRBV12-3 or TRBV12-4 and J is TRBJ2-7; D gene ambiguous. V lost 3 bases, J lost 6 bases, and 15 bases lay in between. This CDR3 has 14 amino acids. The CDR3 DNA reads as TGTGCCAGCAGTTTCGCTGGACCGGCTGGCGAGCAGTACTTC. Its translation: CASSFAGPAGEQYF.

V gene TRBV12-3 or TRBV12-4 combines with J gene TRBJ2-3; a weak D match, TRBD2 (6 bases). The CDR3 runs to 19 residues. V was cut by 2 bases and J by 2 bases, with 23 bases left in between. CDR3 sequence (DNA): TGTGCCAGCAGTTTACCGCCGGCCAGGACTACCACCCCCACAGATACGCAGTATTTT. Residues: CASSLPPARTTTPTDTQYF.

This chain links TRBV20-1 with TRBJ1-2, with a possible D match to TRBD1 (6 bases). Trimming took 4 bases from V and 0 from J, leaving 12 bases between them. The CDR3 runs to 14 residues. CDR1 is DFQATT, CDR2 SNEGSKA, per germline (reference sequence). CDR3 sequence reads: CSAKARGTNYGYTF. CDR3 sequence (DNA): TGCAGTGCTAAGGCCAGGGGAACTAACTATGGCTACACCTTC.

In this sample, this clonotype turned up a few times. One end of the junction varies from germline; a read error may be responsible. The V and J genes are TRBV12-3 or TRBV12-4 and TRBJ2-7, with 8 bases that match TRBD1. The CDR3 extends over 11 amino acids. This CDR3 reads CASSFGRGPIF. In DNA form, the CDR3 reads TGTGCCAGCAGTTTTGGCAGGGGGCCGATCTTC.

This clonotype was seen a handful of times. The genes are TRBV20-1 and TRBJ2-7; D possibly matches TRBD1 or TRBD2 (5 bases each). The CDR3 covers 14 residues. V was cut by 2 bases and J by 9 bases, with 20 bases left in between. The V gene's germline CDR1 is DFQATT and CDR2 SNEGSKA (reference sequence). The CDR3 coding sequence is TGCAGTGCTAGACCCACACCGGGACCCCTCCTGCAGTACTTC. Translating gives CSARPTPGPLLQYF.

This clonotype was recorded at least ten times. The V call is TRBV12-3 or TRBV12-4, the J call TRBJ2-7; no clear D gene. The CDR3 has 14 amino acids. Deletions cut 4 bases from V and 5 bases from J, with 15 bases between. The CDR3 is CASSSSIPPHEQYF. The CDR3 DNA sequence: TGTGCCAGCAGTTCATCAATCCCCCCGCACGAGCAGTACTTC.

The chain links TRBV7-2 to TRBJ2-1; TRBD1 aligns across 7 bases. The junction had 4 bases not matched to a gene; V was cut back by 2 bases and J by 6 bases. Germline CDR1 reads SGHTA; CDR2 reads FQGNSA. CDR3 size: 14 residues. DNA of the CDR3: TGTGCCAGCAGCTTAACCTACAGGGGCAATGAGCAGTTCTTC. Its translation is CASSLTYRGNEQFF.

The rearrangement uses TRBV27 and TRBJ2-7, with D hard to call. The CDR3 loop spans 15 amino acids. V was clipped by 0 bases and J by 3 bases, with 12 bases between them. CDR1 and CDR2 (germline): MNHEY, SMNVEV (reference sequence). CDR3 in DNA: TGTGCCAGCAGTTTATCGCTCGGGCTCATCTACGAGCAGTACTTC. Translating it yields CASSLSLGLIYEQYF.

V and J are TRBV7-9 and TRBJ2-2, with D perhaps matching TRBD1 (5 bases). Per germline, CDR1 SEHNR and CDR2 FQNEAQ (reference sequence). The CDR3 length is 17 residues. V lost 5 bases, J lost 1 base, and 17 bases lay in between. The CDR3 sequence: CASSDVQRQRNTGELFF. The CDR3 region has the DNA TGTGCCAGCAGCGACGTTCAGAGACAGAGGAACACCGGGGAGCTGTTTTTT.

The chain is built from TRBV20-1 and TRBJ2-7; 7 nucleotides align to TRBD1. CDR3 length equals 14 residues. V lost 0 bases, J lost 5 bases, and 7 bases stayed unmatched. Germline V CDR1 and CDR2: DFQATT, SNEGSKA (reference sequence). The CDR3 here is CSARDRQGWDEQYF. CDR3 DNA: TGCAGTGCTAGAGACCGACAGGGTTGGGACGAGCAGTACTTC.

In this sample, this clonotype turned up many times. The chain links TRBV6-2 or TRBV6-3 to TRBJ2-1; a possible D gene is TRBD1 (6 bases). CDR1 MNHEY and CDR2 SVGEGT come from the germline V gene. V was shortened by 4 bases and J by 9 bases, with 19 bases between the two germline ends. The CDR3 covers 15 residues. CDR3 DNA: TGTGCCAGCAGTTCCCCCCAGGGGCGCTTAGTTGAGCAGTTCTTC. Translating it yields CASSSPQGRLVEQFF.

This clonotype was found a few times. The genes are TRBV7-9 and TRBJ2-7, with 7 bases fitting TRBD1. This CDR3 contains 14 residues. Germline lookup yields CDR1 SEHNR and CDR2 FQNEAQ (reference sequence). Losses at the gene ends were 1 base for V and 5 bases for J; bases not matched to a gene: 5. In DNA form, the CDR3 reads TGTGCCAGCAGCTTAGGACCTACAGGGGACGAGCAGTACTTC. Its translation: CASSLGPTGDEQYF.

The J gene is TRBJ2-5, the V gene TRBV2, with 9 bases aligning to TRBD1. CDR1 is SNHLY, CDR2 FYNNEI, per germline. This CDR3 is built from 16 residues. V shed 0 bases and J 2 bases; nucleotides not matched to a gene: 4. CDR3 DNA: TGTGCCAGCAGTGAAGCGCTCGGGACAGGGCAAGAGACCCAGTACTTC. Its protein product is CASSEALGTGQETQYF. The full variable domain, with the rest looked up from reference TRBV2 and TRBJ2-5, is EPEVTQTPSHQVTQMGQEVILRCVPISNHLYFYWYRQILGQKVEFLVSFYNNEISEKSEIFDDQFSVERPDGSNFTLKIRSTKLEDSAMYFCASSEALGTGQETQYFGPGTRLLVL.

Only a few counts were recorded for this clonotype. The V and J genes are TRBV10-3 and TRBJ2-3; possibly TRBD1 for D (6 bases). Trimming shortened V by 5 bases and J by 3 bases, and 9 bases separated the two germline ends. This CDR3 contains 13 residues. The V gene's germline CDR1 is ENHRY and CDR2 SYGVKD. This CDR3 reads CAISNTGTDTQYF. The CDR3 region has the DNA TGTGCCATCAGTAACACAGGGACAGATACGCAGTATTTT.

This clonotype was seen only a few times. The junction does not match germline at one end; this may be a read error. The chain employs TRBV27 and TRBJ2-7; 9 nucleotides match TRBD1. The CDR3 loop spans 13 amino acids. CDR1 is MNHEY, CDR2 SMNVEV, per germline (reference sequence). DNA of the CDR3: TGCCAAAAAGTCGGGACAGGGCAGTACGAGCAGTACTTC. Protein sequence: CQKVGTGQYEQYF.